These T cell receptor beta chains were read from a single sample in a study of metastatic and nonmetastatic thyroid tumors. TCRdb reanalyzed the PCR reads via MiXCR. The data contain about 33,000 clones, 18% of them singletons. The specimen sequenced was blood. These receptors were obtained from a male donor with papillary thyroid cancer or a benign thyroid nodule (not recorded which). Some clones in this sample may be carry-over from other donors' samples. CDR3s include the opening cysteine and the closing phenylalanine or tryptophan. Each record gives: clone size, V gene, D gene, J gene, CDR3 DNA, CDR3 protein. A D gene is named only where the DNA matches it firmly. Not every row has a clone size; where given, it reads once, few, many or a size class.

>.|TRBV12-3/TRBV12-4|TRBD2|TRBJ2-2
TGTGCCAGCAGTTTAAGTGGCGGGAGGGGAAACACCGGGGAGCTGTTTTTT
CASSLSGGRGNTGELFF
>many|TRBV19|TRBD1|TRBJ1-5
TGTGCCAGTAGTGGAGAGGGGGCGGCAAATCAGCCCCAGCATTTT
CASSGEGAANQPQHF
>.|TRBV12-3/TRBV12-4|.|TRBJ2-2
TGTGCCAGCACCACCGACACCGTCGGGGGGGAGCTGTTTTTT
CASTTDTVGGELFF
>.|TRBV19|.|TRBJ2-7
TGTGCCAGTAGCCGTGAGGGTCGCCGGTTCGAGCAGTACTTC
CASSREGRRFEQYF
>.|TRBV19|.|TRBJ1-6
TGTGCCAGTAGGCTCCAGGGAAATTCACCCCTCCACTTT
CASRLQGNSPLHF
>many|TRBV20-1|.|TRBJ2-1
TGCAGTGCTAGGGAGGGACTGGATGAGCAGTTCTTC
CSAREGLDEQFF
>.|TRBV28|.|TRBJ1-5
TGTGCCAGCAGTATTTCCGGTAAACAGACCCAGCATTTT
CASSISGKQTQHF
>.|TRBV28|.|TRBJ2-7
TGTGCCAGCAGTTTATGCCGAAGGGACGAAAGCTACGAGCAGTACTTC
CASSLCRRDESYEQYF
>.|TRBV7-9|.|TRBJ1-1
TGTGCCAGCAGCTTAGGGGGCAGGAACACTGAAGCTTTCTTT
CASSLGGRNTEAFF
>many|TRBV12-3/TRBV12-4|TRBD2|TRBJ2-7
TGTGCCAGCAGTTTAGGGCATCCTGGCGGGTTGGGCGGGAGGGCCGCGTACGAGCAGTACTTC
CASSLGHPGGLGGRAAYEQYF
>.|TRBV19|.|TRBJ1-2
TGTGCCAGTAGTATGCATGGTGGTAGCTATGGCTACACCTTC
CASSMHGGSYGYTF
>many|TRBV7-2|.|TRBJ1-1
TGTGCCAGCAGCCGAGGACAGCTAAACACTGAAGCTTTCTTT
CASSRGQLNTEAFF
>many|TRBV18|TRBD2|TRBJ2-7
TGTGCCAGCTCACTCCTAGCGGGTTTGGAGGAGCAGTACTTC
CASSLLAGLEEQYF
>many|TRBV20-1|TRBD1|TRBJ2-3
TGCAGTGCTAGTGCTCTACAGGGGGCGCGGACAGATACGCAGTATTTT
CSASALQGARTDTQYF
>.|TRBV6-1|TRBD2|TRBJ2-7
TGTGCCACTCTTGGGGGAGGACTAGCGGGATCGGGCTACCAGCAGTACTTC
CATLGGGLAGSGYQQYF
>medium-sized|TRBV12-3/TRBV12-4|TRBD1|TRBJ2-7
TGTGCCAGCGCGCTGGGACAGGGGAGATACGAGCAGTACTTC
CASALGQGRYEQYF
>many|TRBV20-1|TRBD1|TRBJ2-3
TGCAGCGCCATATCGGGACAGGGGGCTGATACGCAGTATTTT
CSAISGQGADTQYF
>few|TRBV5-1|.|TRBJ1-2
TGCGCCAGCAGCTTGGGGGGGGCAGGACCTTATGGCTACACCTTC
CASSLGGAGPYGYTF
>medium-sized|TRBV28|TRBD2|TRBJ2-1
TGTGCCAGCAGTTTATATGCTAGCGGACTTTACAATGAGCAGTTCTTC
CASSLYASGLYNEQFF
>medium-sized|TRBV12-3/TRBV12-4|.|TRBJ2-7
TGTGCCAGCAGTTTAGGGCGGGATGGCGGGGAGCAGTACTTC
CASSLGRDGGEQYF
>many|TRBV11-2|TRBD2|TRBJ2-3
TGTGCCAGCAGCTCCGGACTAGGGGGCACAGATACGCAGTATTTT
CASSSGLGGTDTQYF
>many|TRBV13|TRBD1|TRBJ2-2
TGTGCCAGCAGCCCAGGGACAGGGAATACCGGGGAGCTGTTTTTT
CASSPGTGNTGELFF